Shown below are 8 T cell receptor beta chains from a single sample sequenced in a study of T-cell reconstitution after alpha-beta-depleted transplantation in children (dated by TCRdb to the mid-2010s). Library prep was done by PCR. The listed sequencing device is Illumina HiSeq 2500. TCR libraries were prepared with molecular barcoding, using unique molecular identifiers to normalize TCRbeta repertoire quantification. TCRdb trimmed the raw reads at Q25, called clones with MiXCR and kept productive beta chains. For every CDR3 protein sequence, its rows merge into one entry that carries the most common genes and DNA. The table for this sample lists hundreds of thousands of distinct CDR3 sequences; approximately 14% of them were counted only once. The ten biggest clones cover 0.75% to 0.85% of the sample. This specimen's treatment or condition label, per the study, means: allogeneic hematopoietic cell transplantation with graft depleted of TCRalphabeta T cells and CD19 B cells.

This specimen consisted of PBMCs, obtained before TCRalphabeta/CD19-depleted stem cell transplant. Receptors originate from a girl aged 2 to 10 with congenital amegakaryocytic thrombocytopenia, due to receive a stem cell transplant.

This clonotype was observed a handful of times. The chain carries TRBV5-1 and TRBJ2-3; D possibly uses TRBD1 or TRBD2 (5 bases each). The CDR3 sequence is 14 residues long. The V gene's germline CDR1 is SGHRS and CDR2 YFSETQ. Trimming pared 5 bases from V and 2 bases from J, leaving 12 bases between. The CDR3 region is CASSRDPTTDTQYF. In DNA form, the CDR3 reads TGCGCCAGCAGTAGGGACCCCACCACAGATACGCAGTATTTT.

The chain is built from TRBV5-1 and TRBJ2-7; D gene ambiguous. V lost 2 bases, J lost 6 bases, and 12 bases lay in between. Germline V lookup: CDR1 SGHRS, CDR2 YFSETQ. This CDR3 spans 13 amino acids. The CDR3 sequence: CASSLGPKAEQYF. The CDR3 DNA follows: TGCGCCAGCAGCTTAGGGCCTAAAGCCGAGCAGTACTTC.

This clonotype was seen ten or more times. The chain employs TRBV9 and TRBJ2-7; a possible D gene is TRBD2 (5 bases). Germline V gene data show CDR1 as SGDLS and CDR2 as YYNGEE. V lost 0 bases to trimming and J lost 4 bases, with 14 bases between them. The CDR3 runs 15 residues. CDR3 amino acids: CASSVEVGLAYEQYF. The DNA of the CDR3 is TGTGCCAGCAGCGTAGAAGTAGGGCTAGCTTACGAGCAGTACTTC.

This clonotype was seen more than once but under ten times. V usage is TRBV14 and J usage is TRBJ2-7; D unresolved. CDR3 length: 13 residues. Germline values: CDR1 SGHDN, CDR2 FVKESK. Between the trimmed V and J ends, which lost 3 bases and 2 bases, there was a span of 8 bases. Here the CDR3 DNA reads TGTGCCAGCAGCCATGAAGCAGCCTACGAGCAGTACTTC. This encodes CASSHEAAYEQYF.

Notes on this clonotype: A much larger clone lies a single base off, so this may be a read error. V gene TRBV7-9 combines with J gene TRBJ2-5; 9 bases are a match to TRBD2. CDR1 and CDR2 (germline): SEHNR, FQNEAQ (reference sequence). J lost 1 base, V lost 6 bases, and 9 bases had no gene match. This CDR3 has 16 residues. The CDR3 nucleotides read TGTGCCAGCAGTCATCAGGGACTAGCTATCCAAGAGACCCAGTACTTC. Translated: CASSHQGLAIQETQYF.

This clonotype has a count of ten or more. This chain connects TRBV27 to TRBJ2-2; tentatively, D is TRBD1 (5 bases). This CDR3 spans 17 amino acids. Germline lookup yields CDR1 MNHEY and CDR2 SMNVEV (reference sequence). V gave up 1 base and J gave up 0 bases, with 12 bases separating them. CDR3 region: CASSLLDDSTNTGELFF. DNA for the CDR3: TGTGCCAGCAGTTTATTGGACGACAGTACGAACACCGGGGAGCTGTTTTTT.

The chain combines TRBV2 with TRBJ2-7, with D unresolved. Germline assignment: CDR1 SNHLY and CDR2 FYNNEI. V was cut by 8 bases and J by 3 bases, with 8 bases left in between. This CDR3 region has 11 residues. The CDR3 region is CASHEDYEQYF. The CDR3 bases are TGTGCCAGCCACGAGGACTACGAGCAGTACTTC.

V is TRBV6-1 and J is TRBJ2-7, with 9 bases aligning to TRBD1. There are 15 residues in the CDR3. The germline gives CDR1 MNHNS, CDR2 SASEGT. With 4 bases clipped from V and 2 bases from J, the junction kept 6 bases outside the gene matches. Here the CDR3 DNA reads TGTGCCAGCAGTGGACCCCGGGACAGGGCCTACGAGCAGTACTTC. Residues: CASSGPRDRAYEQYF.